The source of this T cell receptor beta chain is a study of shared clonotypes between healthy human individuals. The wider study: Three CD4 naive, three CD4 memory, two CD8 naive and one CD8 memory plate were used per donor. Study-level results: Shared clonotypes: about 5% naive CD4, under 4% naive CD8, about 2.4% memory CD4, approximately 0.37% memory CD8.

The test was conducted at deep level. The data were produced by immunoSEQ multiplex PCR, yet TCRdb's version contains in-frame clones alone and is incomplete. The data contain around 1.5 million clones, 95% to 99% of them singletons. With regard to this clone: Its specificity is not known.

This CDR3 has 15 amino acids. The germline V gene has CDR1 LNHDA and CDR2 SQIVND (reference sequence). V lost 3 bases to trimming and J lost 7 bases; unmatched junction nucleotides: 6. This receptor was taken from a man aged 30-40 years in good health. The specimen was naive CD4+ T cells sorted from blood. Indicated subset: CD45RA+ positively selected. J is TRBJ2-1 and V is TRBV19; 10 positions match TRBD1. This CDR3 reads CASSIRGQGGNEQFF. CDR3 coding DNA: TGTGCCAGTAGTATCCGAGGACAGGGGGGAAATGAGCAGTTCTTC. The full variable domain, with the rest looked up from reference TRBV19 and TRBJ2-1, is DGGITQSPKYLFRKEGQNVTLSCEQNLNHDAMYWYRQDPGQGLRLIYYSQIVNDFQKGDIAEGYSVSREKKESFPLTVTSAQKNPTAFYLCASSIRGQGGNEQFFGPGTRLTVL.